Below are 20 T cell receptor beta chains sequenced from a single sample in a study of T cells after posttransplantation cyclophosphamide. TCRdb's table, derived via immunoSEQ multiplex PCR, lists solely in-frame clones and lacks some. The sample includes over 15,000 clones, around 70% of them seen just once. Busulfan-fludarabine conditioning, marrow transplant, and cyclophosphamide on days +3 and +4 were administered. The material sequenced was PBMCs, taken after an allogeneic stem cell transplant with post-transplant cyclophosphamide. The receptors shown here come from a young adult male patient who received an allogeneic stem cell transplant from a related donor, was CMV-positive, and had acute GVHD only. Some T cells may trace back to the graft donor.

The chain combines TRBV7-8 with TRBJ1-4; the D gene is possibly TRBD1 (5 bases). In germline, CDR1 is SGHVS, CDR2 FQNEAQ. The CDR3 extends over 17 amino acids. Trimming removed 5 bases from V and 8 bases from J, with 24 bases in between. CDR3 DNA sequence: TGTGCCAGCAGCGTCGGGAGGGGCGGTTTTCAGGGAGAAAAACTGTTTTTT. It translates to CASSVGRGGFQGEKLFF. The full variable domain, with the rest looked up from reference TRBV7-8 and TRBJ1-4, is GAGVSQSPRYKVAKRGQDVALRCDPISGHVSLFWYQQALGQGPEFLTYFQNEAQLDKSGLPSDRFFAERPEGSVSTLKIQRTQQEDSAVYLCASSVGRGGFQGEKLFFGSGTQLSVL.

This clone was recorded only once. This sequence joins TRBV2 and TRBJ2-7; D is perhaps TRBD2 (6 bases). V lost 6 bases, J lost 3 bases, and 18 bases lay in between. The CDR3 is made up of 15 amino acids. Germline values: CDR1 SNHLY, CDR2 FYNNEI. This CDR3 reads CASRASASTFYEQYF. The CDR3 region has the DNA TGTGCCAGCAGGGCTAGCGCCTCGACCTTCTACGAGCAGTACTTC.

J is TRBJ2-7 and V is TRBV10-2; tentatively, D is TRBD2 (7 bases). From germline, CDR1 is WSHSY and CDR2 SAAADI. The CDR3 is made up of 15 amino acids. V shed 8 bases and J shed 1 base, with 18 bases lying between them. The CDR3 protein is CASGEGGAPSYEQYF. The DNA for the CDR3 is TGCGCCAGCGGAGAGGGGGGGGCCCCTTCCTACGAGCAGTACTTC.

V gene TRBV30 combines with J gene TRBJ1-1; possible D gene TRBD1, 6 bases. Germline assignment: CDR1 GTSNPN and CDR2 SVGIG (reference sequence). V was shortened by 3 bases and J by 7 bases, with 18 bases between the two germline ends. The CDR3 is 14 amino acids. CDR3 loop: CAWRGAHREIEAFF. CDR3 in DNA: TGTGCCTGGAGAGGGGCGCACAGGGAAATTGAAGCTTTCTTT.

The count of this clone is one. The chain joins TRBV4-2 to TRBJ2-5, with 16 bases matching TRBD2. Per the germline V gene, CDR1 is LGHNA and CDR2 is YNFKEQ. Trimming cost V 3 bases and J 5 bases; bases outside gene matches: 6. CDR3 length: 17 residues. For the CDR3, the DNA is TGTGCCAGCAGCCAGCACTCGGGACTAGCGGGGGGGGAGACCCAGTACTTC. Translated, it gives CASSQHSGLAGGETQYF.

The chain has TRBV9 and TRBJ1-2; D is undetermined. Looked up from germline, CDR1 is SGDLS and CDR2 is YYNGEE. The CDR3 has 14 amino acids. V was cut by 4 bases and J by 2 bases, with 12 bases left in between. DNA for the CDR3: TGTGCCAGCAGCCCAACCCCCTACAACTATGGCTACACCTTC. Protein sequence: CASSPTPYNYGYTF.

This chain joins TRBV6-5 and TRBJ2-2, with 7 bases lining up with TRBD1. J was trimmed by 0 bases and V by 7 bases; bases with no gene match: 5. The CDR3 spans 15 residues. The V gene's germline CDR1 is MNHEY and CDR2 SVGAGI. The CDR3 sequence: CASKGATSNTGELFF. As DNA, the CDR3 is TGTGCCAGCAAGGGGGCCACCTCGAACACCGGGGAGCTGTTTTTT.

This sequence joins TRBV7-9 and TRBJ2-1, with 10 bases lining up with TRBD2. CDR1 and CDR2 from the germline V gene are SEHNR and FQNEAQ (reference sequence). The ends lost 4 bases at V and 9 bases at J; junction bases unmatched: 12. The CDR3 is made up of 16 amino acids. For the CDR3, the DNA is TGTGCCAGCAGCTCCCGCAGCGGGGGGGCTGTACGTGAGCAGTTCTTC. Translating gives CASSSRSGGAVREQFF.

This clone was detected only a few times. DNA of the CDR3: TGTGCCAGCAGTCCCCTGGGCCGTCAGGGTGAGCAGTTCTTC. Protein: CASSPLGRQGEQFF. The chain joins TRBV27 to TRBJ2-1, with a possible D match to TRBD1 (5 bases). Trimming removed 5 bases from V and 9 bases from J, with 17 bases in between. The germline CDR1 and CDR2 sequences are MNHEY and SMNVEV (reference sequence). The CDR3 has 14 amino acids.

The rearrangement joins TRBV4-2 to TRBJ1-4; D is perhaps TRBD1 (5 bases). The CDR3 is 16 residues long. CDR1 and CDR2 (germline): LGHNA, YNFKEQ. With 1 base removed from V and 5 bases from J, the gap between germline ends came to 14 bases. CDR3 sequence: CASSQVYRQTNEKLFF. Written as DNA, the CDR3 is TGTGCCAGCAGCCAAGTTTATCGACAGACCAATGAAAAACTGTTTTTT.

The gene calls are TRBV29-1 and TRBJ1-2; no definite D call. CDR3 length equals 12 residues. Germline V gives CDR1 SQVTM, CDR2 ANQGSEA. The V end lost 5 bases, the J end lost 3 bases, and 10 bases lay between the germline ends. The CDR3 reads CSVLLPDYGYTF. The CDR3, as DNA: TGCAGCGTTCTCCTCCCAGACTATGGCTACACCTTC.

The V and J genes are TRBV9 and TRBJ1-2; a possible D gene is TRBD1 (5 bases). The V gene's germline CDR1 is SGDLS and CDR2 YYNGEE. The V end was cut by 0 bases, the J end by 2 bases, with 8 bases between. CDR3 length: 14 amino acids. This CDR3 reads CASSVDAGNYGYTF. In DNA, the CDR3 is TGTGCCAGCAGCGTAGATGCAGGGAACTATGGCTACACCTTC.

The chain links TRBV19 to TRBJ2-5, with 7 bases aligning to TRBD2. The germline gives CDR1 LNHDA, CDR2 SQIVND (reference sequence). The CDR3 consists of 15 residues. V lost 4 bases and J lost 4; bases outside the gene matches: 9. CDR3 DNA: TGTGCCAGTAGTAGTCCACGGGAGGTAGGAGAGACCCAGTACTTC. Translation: CASSSPREVGETQYF.

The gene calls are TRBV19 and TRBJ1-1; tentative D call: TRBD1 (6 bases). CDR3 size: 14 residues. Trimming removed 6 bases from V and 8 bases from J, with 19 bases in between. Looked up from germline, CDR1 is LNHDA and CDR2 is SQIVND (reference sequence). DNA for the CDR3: TGTGCCAGTAGAAAGGACAGAGATACGTTGGAAGCTTTCTTT. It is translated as CASRKDRDTLEAFF. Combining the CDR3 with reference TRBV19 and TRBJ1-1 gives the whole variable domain DGGITQSPKYLFRKEGQNVTLSCEQNLNHDAMYWYRQDPGQGLRLIYYSQIVNDFQKGDIAEGYSVSREKKESFPLTVTSAQKNPTAFYLCASRKDRDTLEAFFGQGTRLTVV.

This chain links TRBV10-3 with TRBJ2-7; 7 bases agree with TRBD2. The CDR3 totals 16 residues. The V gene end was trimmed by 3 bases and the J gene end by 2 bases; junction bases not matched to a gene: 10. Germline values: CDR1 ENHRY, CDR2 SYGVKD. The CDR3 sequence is CAISDRSGGRTYEQYF. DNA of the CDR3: TGTGCCATCAGTGATCGGTCGGGGGGTAGAACCTACGAGCAGTACTTC.

DNA for the CDR3: TGTGCCAGCACCCTCCCCGAGGAAACGCAGTATTTT. Amino acids: CASTLPEETQYF. The rearrangement links TRBV5-8 to TRBJ2-3; D unresolved. CDR3 size: 12 residues. Germline-derived CDR1 and CDR2 are SGHTS and YDEGEE. Trimming pared 6 bases from V and 9 bases from J, leaving 14 bases between.

The CDR3 coding sequence is TGTGCCAGCAGCTTAAGCGGCGGGGGCTCCTACGAGCAGTACTTC. Its translation: CASSLSGGGSYEQYF. The chain has TRBV7-2 and TRBJ2-7; 7 bases match TRBD2. The CDR3 contains 15 residues. Per the germline V gene, CDR1 is SGHTA and CDR2 is FQGNSA. V gave up 2 bases and J gave up 0 bases; unmatched junction bases: 4.

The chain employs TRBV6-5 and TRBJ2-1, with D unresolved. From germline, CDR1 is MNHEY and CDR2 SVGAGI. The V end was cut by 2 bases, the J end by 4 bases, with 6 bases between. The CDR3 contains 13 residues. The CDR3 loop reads CASSYDWYNEQFF. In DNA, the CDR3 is TGTGCCAGCAGTTACGACTGGTACAATGAGCAGTTCTTC.

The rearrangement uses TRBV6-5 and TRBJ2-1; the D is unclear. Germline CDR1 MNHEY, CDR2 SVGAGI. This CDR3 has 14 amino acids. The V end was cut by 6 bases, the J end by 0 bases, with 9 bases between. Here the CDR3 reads CASSVGSSYNEQFF. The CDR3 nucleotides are TGTGCCAGCAGCGTGGGCAGCTCCTACAATGAGCAGTTCTTC.

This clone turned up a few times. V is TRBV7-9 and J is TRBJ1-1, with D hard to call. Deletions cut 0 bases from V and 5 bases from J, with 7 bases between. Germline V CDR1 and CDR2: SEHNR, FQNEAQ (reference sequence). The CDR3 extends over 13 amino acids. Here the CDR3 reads CASSLARETEAFF. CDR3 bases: TGTGCCAGCAGCTTAGCAAGGGAGACTGAAGCTTTCTTT. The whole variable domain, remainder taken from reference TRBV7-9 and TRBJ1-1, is DTGVSQNPRHKITKRGQNVTFRCDPISEHNRLYWYRQTLGQGPEFLTYFQNEAQLEKSRLLSDRFSAERPKGSFSTLEIQRTEQGDSAMYLCASSLARETEAFFGQGTRLTVV.